This T cell receptor beta chain originates from a study of T cell responses to AZD1222 COVID-19 vaccine. Study conclusions and caveats: Spike-specific TCR depth and breadth grew after two AZD1222 doses. Clonal diversity was possibly underestimated, and the donors were mostly white British, with more females.

As to this clone: Antigen unknown.

TCRdb keeps only in-frame clones here, not all; method: immunoSEQ multiplex PCR. The table records under 170,000 clones, roughly 94% of them present only once. This TCR came from an adult in good health. Source: peripheral blood, taken on day 0 of AZD1222 vaccination.

CDR3 amino acids: CASSLDGRGYGQPQHF. Here the CDR3 DNA reads TGTGCCAGCAGCTTGGATGGCAGGGGCTATGGGCAGCCCCAGCATTTT. The rearrangement uses TRBV5-6 and TRBJ1-5; D perhaps matches TRBD1 (6 bases). Germline V gene data show CDR1 as SGHDT and CDR2 as YYEEEE. V was clipped by 0 bases and J by 7 bases, with 17 bases between them. The CDR3 totals 16 residues.